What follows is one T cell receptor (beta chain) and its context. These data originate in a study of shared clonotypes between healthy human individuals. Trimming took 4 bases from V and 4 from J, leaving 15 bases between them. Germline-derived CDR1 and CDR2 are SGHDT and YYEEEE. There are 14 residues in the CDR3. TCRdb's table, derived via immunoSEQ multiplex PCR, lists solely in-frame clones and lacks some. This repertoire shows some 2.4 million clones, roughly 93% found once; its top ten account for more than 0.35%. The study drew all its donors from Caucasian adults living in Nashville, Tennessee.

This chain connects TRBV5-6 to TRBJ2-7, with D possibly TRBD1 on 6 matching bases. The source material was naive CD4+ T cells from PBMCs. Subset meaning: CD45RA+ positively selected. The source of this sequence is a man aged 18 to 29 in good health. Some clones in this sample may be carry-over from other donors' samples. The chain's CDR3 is CASSVQGIAYEQYF. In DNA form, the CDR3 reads TGTGCCAGCAGCGTGCAGGGGATCGCGTACGAGCAGTACTTC.